These 32 T cell receptor beta chains were all obtained from the same sample, sequenced in a study of shared clonotypes between healthy human individuals. Sequencing used immunoSEQ multiplex PCR; TCRdb keeps in-frame clones, though not all of them. The sample includes about 480,000 clones, about 80% seen only once; the top ten take 9.5% to 15%. The sequencing sample was made of PBMCs. These TCRs come from a woman aged 35 to 49 in good health. Some clones in this sample may be carry-over from other donors' samples.

This clone was counted between two and nine times. J is TRBJ1-4 and V is TRBV29-1; D remains unclear. V was pared by 4 bases and J by 1 base, with 10 bases between. Germline CDR1 reads SQVTM; CDR2 reads ANQGSEA. This CDR3 spans 14 amino acids. The DNA for the CDR3 is TGCAGCGTTGCTTTCAGGTTAACTAATGAAAAACTGTTTTTT. This sequence encodes CSVAFRLTNEKLFF. The variable domain in full, completed from reference TRBV29-1 and TRBJ1-4, reads SAVISQKPSRDICQRGTSLTIQCQVDSQVTMMFWYRQQPGQSLTLIATANQGSEATYESGFVIDKFPISRPNLTFSTLTVSNMSPEDSSIYLCSVAFRLTNEKLFFGSGTQLSVL.

V usage is TRBV30 and J usage is TRBJ2-3; D may be TRBD1 (5 bases). Germline V gives CDR1 GTSNPN, CDR2 SVGIG (reference sequence). CDR3 length: 12 amino acids. The germline V and J ends were trimmed by 5 bases and 6 bases, with 12 bases remaining between them. The CDR3 DNA sequence: TGTGCCTGGGGACCTCACAGGGATACGCAGTATTTT. It translates to CAWGPHRDTQYF.

J is TRBJ1-3 and V is TRBV27; D remains unclear. V gave up 3 bases and J gave up 10 bases, with 13 bases separating them. The CDR3 sequence is 13 residues long. Germline V CDR1 and CDR2: MNHEY, SMNVEV (reference sequence). As DNA, the CDR3 is TGTGCCAGCAGTTTTTCCGGCTCCGGGACCATATATTTT. This translates into CASSFSGSGTIYF.

This chain uses TRBV4-2 with TRBJ1-5; D remains ambiguous. The CDR3 spans 13 residues. Trimming removed 2 bases at V and 6 bases at J, with 8 bases between. From germline, CDR1 is LGHNA and CDR2 YNFKEQ. The CDR3 spells CASSQFSAQPQHF. CDR3 bases: TGTGCCAGCAGCCAATTTTCTGCTCAGCCCCAGCATTTT.

This chain joins TRBV28 and TRBJ2-1; D is possibly TRBD1 (7 bases). Trimming took off 3 bases at V and 3 bases at J, with 18 bases between the two ends. The CDR3 is 17 residues long. CDR1 and CDR2 from the germline V gene are MDHEN and SYDVKM. The CDR3 region has the DNA TGTGCCAGCAGTTTGGGGGGAGTTAACAGGGGCTACAATGAGCAGTTCTTC. Its translation is CASSLGGVNRGYNEQFF. Based on the CDR3 plus reference TRBV28 and TRBJ2-1, the full variable domain is DVKVTQSSRYLVKRTGEKVFLECVQDMDHENMFWYRQDPGLGLRLIYFSYDVKMKEKGDIPEGYSVSREKKERFSLILESASTNQTSMYLCASSLGGVNRGYNEQFFGPGTRLTVL.

The chain carries TRBV5-4 and TRBJ1-6, with TRBD1 as a possible D gene (6 bases). This CDR3 has 15 residues. The germline V gene encodes CDR1 SGHNT and CDR2 YYREEE (reference sequence). Trimming shortened V by 0 bases and J by 7 bases, and 11 bases separated the two germline ends. The CDR3 coding sequence is TGTGCCAGCAGCTTGGCTGGACAGAGGAATTCACCCCTCCACTTT. Its translation is CASSLAGQRNSPLHF.

This rearrangement joins TRBV18 to TRBJ2-2, with D uncertain. The CDR3 length is 14 residues. V shed 1 base and J shed 8 bases, with 11 bases lying between them. Germline V lookup: CDR1 KGHSH, CDR2 LQKENI. The CDR3 DNA is TGTGCCAGCTCACCACGCCCAGGAGAAGGGGAGCTGTTTTTT. Translation gives CASSPRPGEGELFF. The entire variable domain, with the rest obtained from reference TRBV18 and TRBJ2-2, is as follows: NAGVMQNPRHLVRRRGQEARLRCSPMKGHSHVYWYRQLPEEGLKFMVYLQKENIIDESGMPKERFSAEFPKEGPSILRIQQVVRGDSAAYFCASSPRPGEGELFFGEGSRLTVL.

This clone was found once. CDR3 sequence reads: CASSPSTGWTDTQYF. CDR3 DNA: TGTGCCAGCTCACCATCGACAGGGTGGACAGATACGCAGTATTTT. V and J are TRBV18 and TRBJ2-3, with 7 bases that match TRBD1. V trimming: 2 bases; J trimming: 3 bases; junction bases outside the gene matches: 5. The CDR3 contains 15 residues. Germline CDR1 is KGHSH and CDR2 is LQKENI.

This clone was counted a few times. V is TRBV18 and J is TRBJ2-2; 9 positions agree with TRBD1. V gave up 3 bases and J gave up 4 bases; unmatched junction bases: 12. The germline V gene encodes CDR1 KGHSH and CDR2 LQKENI. The CDR3 consists of 18 residues. The CDR3: CASSPQSYRGQGTGELFF. CDR3 in DNA: TGTGCCAGCTCACCCCAAAGTTACAGGGGGCAAGGCACCGGGGAGCTGTTTTTT. Filled out from reference TRBV18 and TRBJ2-2, the complete variable domain reads NAGVMQNPRHLVRRRGQEARLRCSPMKGHSHVYWYRQLPEEGLKFMVYLQKENIIDESGMPKERFSAEFPKEGPSILRIQQVVRGDSAAYFCASSPQSYRGQGTGELFFGEGSRLTVL.

The gene calls are TRBV6-6 and TRBJ1-2; possibly TRBD1 for D (5 bases). Germline-derived CDR1 and CDR2 are MNHNY and SVGAGI (reference sequence). V lost 4 bases and J 8 bases, leaving 14 bases between the germline ends. The CDR3 has 13 amino acids. CDR3 amino acids: CASSSSQKGGYTF. Here the CDR3 DNA reads TGTGCCAGCAGTTCATCTCAAAAGGGGGGCTACACCTTC.

The V call is TRBV20-1, the J call TRBJ2-5; D is undetermined. CDR1 is DFQATT, CDR2 SNEGSKA, per germline (reference sequence). The CDR3 has 11 amino acids. The germline V and J ends were trimmed by 6 bases and 1 base, with 6 bases remaining between them. As DNA, the CDR3 is TGCAGTGCCCTGCTCCAAGAGACCCAGTACTTC. Its protein product is CSALLQETQYF.

The chain uses TRBV4-2 and TRBJ2-4; tentatively, D is TRBD2 (6 bases). CDR1 and CDR2 (germline): LGHNA, YNFKEQ. The CDR3 contains 16 residues. V dropped 2 bases and J dropped 0 bases, with 11 bases sitting between them. The CDR3 region has the DNA TGTGCCAGCAGCCAACGTTCGGGGGTAGCCAAAAACATTCAGTACTTC. Translating gives CASSQRSGVAKNIQYF.

This chain joins TRBV5-8 and TRBJ2-5; 8 nucleotides agree with TRBD2. The V segment lost 4 bases and the J segment 3 bases; nucleotides outside the gene matches: 8. The CDR3 length is 15 residues. Germline CDR1 and CDR2: SGHTS and YDEGEE. The CDR3 reads CASSRGIGGEETQYF. DNA for the CDR3: TGTGCCAGCAGCCGCGGGATCGGGGGGGAAGAGACCCAGTACTTC. Variable domain in full (rest from reference TRBV5-8 and TRBJ2-5): EAGVTQSPTHLIKTRGQQATLRCSPISGHTSVYWYQQALGLGLQFLLWYDEGEERNRGNFPPRFSGRQFPNYSSELNVNALELEDSALYLCASSRGIGGEETQYFGPGTRLLVL.

The genes are TRBV16 and TRBJ2-1; 8 bases fit TRBD2. Germline CDR1 is KGHSY and CDR2 is FQNENV. Trimming removed 5 bases from V and 4 bases from J; junction bases left unmatched: 7. This CDR3 spans 15 amino acids. The CDR3 protein is CASSSATSGYNEQFF. As DNA, the CDR3 is TGTGCCAGCAGCTCAGCCACTAGCGGTTACAATGAGCAGTTCTTC.

This clone was found once. The chain combines TRBV28 with TRBJ1-3; D is uncertain. This CDR3 has 17 amino acids. Between the trimmed V and J ends, which lost 5 bases and 0 bases, there was a span of 17 bases. Looked up from germline, CDR1 is MDHEN and CDR2 is SYDVKM. The CDR3 nucleotides read TGTGCCAGCAGTCTGGCGGGAGGACGAACCTCTGGAAACACCATATATTTT. Translated: CASSLAGGRTSGNTIYF. Supplemented by reference TRBV28 and TRBJ1-3, the full variable domain reads DVKVTQSSRYLVKRTGEKVFLECVQDMDHENMFWYRQDPGLGLRLIYFSYDVKMKEKGDIPEGYSVSREKKERFSLILESASTNQTSMYLCASSLAGGRTSGNTIYFGEGSWLTVV.

The rearrangement links TRBV9 to TRBJ2-5, with no clear D. Trimming removed 0 bases at V and 1 base at J, with 10 bases between. Germline assignment: CDR1 SGDLS and CDR2 YYNGEE. The CDR3 covers 15 residues. The CDR3 DNA sequence: TGTGCCAGCAGCGTAGATGGAGTACCCCAAGAGACCCAGTACTTC. It encodes CASSVDGVPQETQYF.

This clone was found once. The chain combines TRBV11-2 with TRBJ1-1, with D possibly being TRBD1 (5 bases). Germline V gene data show CDR1 as SGHAT and CDR2 as FQNNGV. The CDR3 runs 11 residues. Trimming took 3 bases from V and 8 from J, leaving 7 bases between them. The CDR3 region is CASSLGTEAFF. CDR3 bases: TGTGCCAGCAGCTTGGGGACGGAAGCTTTCTTT.

The chain carries TRBV11-2 and TRBJ2-1, with 12 bases aligning to TRBD2. The CDR3 has 17 amino acids. Losses at the gene ends were 3 bases for V and 8 bases for J; bases not matched to a gene: 11. CDR1 is SGHAT, CDR2 FQNNGV, per germline. The CDR3 DNA reads TGTGCCAGCAGCTTGCCGCAAGAGACTAGCGGGGGCTATGAGCAGTTCTTC. Amino acid sequence: CASSLPQETSGGYEQFF.

A remark on this clone: Different DNA sequences within this sample yield the same CDR3. The chain is built from TRBV7-2 and TRBJ2-2, with D hard to call. Germline V lookup: CDR1 SGHTA, CDR2 FQGNSA. CDR3 length equals 13 residues. V lost 5 bases and J 1 base, leaving 5 bases between the germline ends. The CDR3 is CASSLLNTGELFF. As DNA, the CDR3 is TGTGCCAGCAGCCTCCTGAACACCGGGGAGCTGTTTTTT.

The chain couples TRBV2 to TRBJ1-4; D is possibly TRBD1 (6 bases). With 6 bases removed from V and 8 bases from J, the gap between germline ends came to 19 bases. The CDR3 is 15 residues long. Germline CDR1 reads SNHLY; CDR2 reads FYNNEI. The CDR3 region has the DNA TGTGCCAGCAGGCGGACAGCGGTGGGTGGCGAAAAACTGTTTTTT. This encodes CASRRTAVGGEKLFF.

This clone was picked up one time. The chain has TRBV19 and TRBJ1-5; weak D call: TRBD1 (6 bases). The CDR3 runs to 17 residues. Between the trimmed V and J ends, which lost 5 bases and 0 bases, there was a span of 17 bases. The germline V gene has CDR1 LNHDA and CDR2 SQIVND (reference sequence). The CDR3 spells CASSASGHLYSNQPQHF. The CDR3 nucleotides are TGTGCCAGTAGTGCCTCGGGACACCTCTATAGCAATCAGCCCCAGCATTTT.

The chain links TRBV7-3 to TRBJ2-2; D could derive from TRBD1 or TRBD2 (5 bases each). CDR3 size: 16 residues. The germline V and J ends were trimmed by 2 bases and 2 bases, with 12 bases remaining between them. The germline V gene encodes CDR1 SGHTA and CDR2 FQGTGA. CDR3 DNA sequence: TGTGCCAGCAGCTTATTCTCCCGGGACAACACCGGGGAGCTGTTTTTT. This translates into CASSLFSRDNTGELFF.

The gene calls are TRBV11-2 and TRBJ2-1; D not certain. Per the germline V gene, CDR1 is SGHAT and CDR2 is FQNNGV. The CDR3 contains 14 residues. V lost 6 bases, J lost 1 base, and 10 bases lay in between. CDR3 nucleotides: TGTGCCAGCAGTTTGACACTATCCTACAATGAGCAGTTCTTC. As protein: CASSLTLSYNEQFF.

A remark on this clone: This same CDR3 is encoded by further DNA sequences in the sample. The gene calls are TRBV7-3 and TRBJ2-2; no clear D. V was clipped by 5 bases and J by 0 bases, with 4 bases between them. CDR3 length: 13 amino acids. Germline CDR1 SGHTA, CDR2 FQGTGA. CDR3 nucleotides: TGTGCCAGCAGCAGATCGAACACCGGGGAGCTGTTTTTT. Translating it yields CASSRSNTGELFF.

The chain's CDR3 is CATNSRSVAFF. The CDR3 bases are TGTGCTACGAACTCGAGGTCGGTAGCTTTCTTT. V usage is TRBV28 and J usage is TRBJ1-1; D remains ambiguous. Germline V CDR1 and CDR2: MDHEN, SYDVKM. The CDR3 is 11 residues long.

The chain combines TRBV9 with TRBJ1-2, with D uncertain. CDR1 is SGDLS and CDR2 is YYNGEE in the germline V gene. The V end was cut by 0 bases, the J end by 11 bases, with 11 bases between. This CDR3 region has 12 residues. CDR3 residues: CASSVASSLYTF. For the CDR3, the DNA is TGTGCCAGCAGCGTAGCGTCCAGTCTATACACCTTC.

The rearrangement links TRBV28 to TRBJ2-7, with unresolved D. Germline V CDR1 and CDR2: MDHEN, SYDVKM. V was trimmed by 7 bases and J by 3 bases, leaving 10 bases between them. The CDR3 length is 12 residues. CDR3 nucleotides: TGTGCCAGCACCAAACCCGACTACGAGCAGTACTTC. This sequence encodes CASTKPDYEQYF.

The gene calls are TRBV2 and TRBJ1-5; D possibly corresponds to TRBD1 (5 bases). The CDR3 covers 15 residues. V gave up 5 bases and J gave up 5 bases, with 16 bases separating them. Germline loops: CDR1 SNHLY, CDR2 FYNNEI. DNA for the CDR3: TGTGCCAGCAGTTTAGGCGGCGTGGGGGATCAGCCCCAGCATTTT. The encoded protein is CASSLGGVGDQPQHF.

The CDR3 nucleotides are TGTGCCAGTAGTATAGACAAGGGACTCCTAGGCTCCTACAATGAGCAGTTCTTC. It codes for CASSIDKGLLGSYNEQFF. The rearrangement joins TRBV19 to TRBJ2-1, with D possibly being TRBD2 (6 bases). Germline loops: CDR1 LNHDA, CDR2 SQIVND (reference sequence). The CDR3 covers 18 residues. Trimming removed 0 bases from V and 0 bases from J, with 15 bases in between. Looking up the rest from reference TRBV19 and TRBJ2-1 gives the full variable domain: DGGITQSPKYLFRKEGQNVTLSCEQNLNHDAMYWYRQDPGQGLRLIYYSQIVNDFQKGDIAEGYSVSREKKESFPLTVTSAQKNPTAFYLCASSIDKGLLGSYNEQFFGPGTRLTVL.

On this clone itself: At one boundary the junction diverges from the germline segment, which might be a read error. The V and J genes are TRBV5-1 and TRBJ2-5, with D perhaps matching TRBD1 (6 bases). The germline V gene encodes CDR1 SGHRS and CDR2 YFSETQ. The CDR3 length is 13 residues. The CDR3 loop is CASCLQGQETQYF. The CDR3 DNA sequence: TGCGCCAGCTGCTTACAGGGCCAAGAGACCCAGTACTTC.

In this sample, this clone turned up once. The CDR3 reads CASRGTANQETQYF. Here the CDR3 DNA reads TGTGCCAGCAGGGGGACTGCTAACCAAGAGACCCAGTACTTC. The V call is TRBV2, the J call TRBJ2-5; D perhaps matches TRBD2 (6 bases). CDR3 length: 14 residues. Trimming stripped 6 bases from V and 0 bases from J, with 11 bases between. Germline CDR1 reads SNHLY; CDR2 reads FYNNEI.

The CDR3 sequence: CASSKDSGAFGNQPQHF. The CDR3 DNA sequence: TGTGCCAGTAGTAAAGATTCGGGGGCCTTTGGCAATCAGCCCCAGCATTTT. The chain couples TRBV19 to TRBJ1-5, with D perhaps TRBD1 (6 bases). With 4 bases removed from V and 2 bases from J, the gap between germline ends came to 18 bases. In germline, CDR1 is LNHDA, CDR2 SQIVND (reference sequence). This CDR3 comprises 17 residues.